This record covers a single T cell receptor beta chain. The CDR3 totals 14 residues. V was cut by 1 base and J by 10 bases, with 11 bases left in between. CDR1 MNHNS and CDR2 SASEGT come from the germline V gene. Assay: immunoSEQ multiplex PCR; the TCRdb copy retains only in-frame clones and omits some. The repertoire holds fewer than 130,000 clones, with about four fifths as singletons. The data stem from a study of T cell responses to AZD1222 COVID-19 vaccine. Study in general: Second-dose recipients at about 4 or about 12 weeks were treated as one pooled group.

The specimen comprised peripheral blood, sampled on day 0 of AZD1222 vaccination. The chain combines TRBV6-1 with TRBJ1-6, with D maybe TRBD1 (5 bases). This sequence originates from an adult in good health. CDR3 residues: CASSEGRERSPLHF. The DNA for the CDR3 is TGTGCCAGCAGTGAAGGCAGGGAACGATCACCCCTCCACTTT.